This is a list of T cell receptor beta chains from one sample in a study of T cells in Graves' hyperthyroidism and ophthalmopathy. TCRdb re-called the multiplex PCR reads through MiXCR, storing one row per CDR3 protein. Of about 500,000 distinct CDR3 sequences listed, over 15% were seen once; the top ten hold 15% to 20%. The specimen sequenced was blood. The receptors here all came from a young woman with Graves' ophthalmopathy. Both conserved end residues are part of each CDR3. The D gene is left open where the match is weak. Part of the rows lack a size; the others show once, few, many or a class for expanded clones.

>NA|TRBJ2-5|TRBV27|many
TGTGCCAGCAGTTTATCGTATGGAGAGACCCAGTACTTC
CASSLSYGETQYF
>NA|TRBJ1-1|TRBV30|few
TGTGCCTGGAGTGTCCCTAGGGGGAGAACTGAAGCTTTCTTT
CAWSVPRGRTEAFF
>NA|TRBJ1-2|TRBV28|many
TGTGCCAGCAGTTTCACTAACTATGGCTACACCTTC
CASSFTNYGYTF
>TRBD2|TRBJ2-1|TRBV7-8|many
TGTGCCAGCAGCTTAGTAGCGGGCCCGGACAATGAGCAGTTCTTC
CASSLVAGPDNEQFF
>NA|TRBJ1-1|TRBV12-3/TRBV12-4|many
TGTGCCAGCTCCTCCCGGGGGGCTCAAGAAGCTTTCTTT
CASSSRGAQEAFF
>NA|TRBJ2-5|TRBV5-1|many
TGCGCCAGCAGCTACGGGTGGGGGTATGAGACCCAGTACTTC
CASSYGWGYETQYF
>NA|TRBJ2-5|TRBV2|NA
TGTGCCAGCAGTTTTACTGAAGAGACCCAGTACTTC
CASSFTEETQYF
>TRBD2|TRBJ2-3|TRBV6-1|NA
TGTGCCAGTTACGCGGGGGGGTACACAGATACGCAGTATTTT
CASYAGGYTDTQYF
>TRBD1|TRBJ1-1|TRBV11-2|few
TGTGCCAGCAGATATACAGGGGTTAGCTTATCCGCACTGGTCCTGAACACTGAAGCTTTCTTT
CASRYTGVSLSALVLNTEAFF
>NA|TRBJ1-1|TRBV5-5|NA
TGTGCCAGCAGCCAAAGGACGGAAATGAACACTGAAGCTTTCTTT
CASSQRTEMNTEAFF
>NA|TRBJ2-5|TRBV30|few
TGTGCCTGGAGTTCCCCTGTTAGGACTTGGGCACAAGAGACCCAGTACTTC
CAWSSPVRTWAQETQYF
>TRBD1|TRBJ1-3|TRBV11-2|NA
TGTGCCAGCAGCTTAGGGCGGGACAGGGTTCTCGGAAACACCATATATTTT
CASSLGRDRVLGNTIYF
>TRBD2|TRBJ2-5|TRBV5-1|NA
TGCGCCAGCAGCTCGGGGGGGGCACAAGAGACCCAGTACTTC
CASSSGGAQETQYF
>NA|TRBJ2-1|TRBV7-2|many
TGTGCCAGCAGCTCCGCACCAGGGGGGCAGGGTGAGCAGTTCTTC
CASSSAPGGQGEQFF
>NA|TRBJ1-2|TRBV30|many
TGTGCCTGGAGTGTACGACGGAGAGCTAACTATGGCTACACCTTC
CAWSVRRRANYGYTF
>TRBD2|TRBJ2-1|TRBV9|few
TGTGCCAGCGCGCTAGCGGGGGGATACAATGAGCAGTTCTTC
CASALAGGYNEQFF
>NA|TRBJ1-4|TRBV30|NA
TGTGCCTGGAGTGGAGGAAGCGGGAACCAAGAACTGTTTTTT
CAWSGGSGNQELFF
>NA|TRBJ2-2|TRBV19|few
TGTGCCAGTAGTCACAGCATGCCCCGAGGCACCGGGGAGCTGTTTTTT
CASSHSMPRGTGELFF
>NA|TRBJ1-2|TRBV27|many
TGTGCCAGCAGTCCCAGGGGCGCTAACTATGGCTACACCTTC
CASSPRGANYGYTF
>TRBD1|TRBJ2-5|TRBV28|many
TGTGCCAGCAGTTTTATCAGGGGGCAGACCCAGTACTTC
CASSFIRGQTQYF
>TRBD1|TRBJ2-6|TRBV30|few
TGTGCCTGGAGCACGGGACAGGGGAAATCTGGGGCCAACGTCCTGACTTTC
CAWSTGQGKSGANVLTF
>NA|TRBJ1-1|TRBV12-3/TRBV12-4|many
TGTGCCAGCAGTTTAGCGTTGGGACGGACAACCCTTGGGACTGAAGCTTTCTTT
CASSLALGRTTLGTEAFF
>TRBD2|TRBJ2-1|TRBV6-1|NA
TGTGCCAGCAGTGAGAGGACTAGCGGGAGCCCTAATGAGCAGTTCTTC
CASSERTSGSPNEQFF